Below are 15 T cell receptor beta chains sequenced from a single sample in a study of CD8 T cell repertoires and HIV-1 epitope variants. The table came from immunoSEQ multiplex PCR; TCRdb's copy has only in-frame clones and leaves some out. Counted here are around 5,500 clones, roughly 69% occurring once; the ten biggest clones make up roughly 40%. What these receptors recognize is not known. The sequenced material came from cultured CD8+ T cells derived from PBMCs. These receptors were taken from a male donor with HIV.

The chain links TRBV4-1 to TRBJ2-7, with D possibly TRBD2 on 6 matching bases. Germline CDR1 and CDR2: MGHRA and YSYEKL. The CDR3 is 15 amino acids. V shed 1 base and J shed 1 base, with 11 bases lying between them. For the CDR3, the DNA is TGCGCCAGCAGCCAAGCCCCTGCGGGATCCTACGAGCAGTACTTC. Its translation: CASSQAPAGSYEQYF.

The V gene is TRBV4-1, the J gene TRBJ1-2; 8 nucleotides agree with TRBD1. With 0 bases clipped from V and 4 bases from J, the junction kept 10 bases outside the gene matches. The CDR3 contains 17 residues. Germline values: CDR1 MGHRA, CDR2 YSYEKL. CDR3 sequence: CASSQDPQGAQSYGYTF. The CDR3 coding sequence is TGCGCCAGCAGCCAAGATCCGCAGGGGGCGCAAAGCTATGGCTACACCTTC.

The J gene is TRBJ2-7, the V gene TRBV2; D is perhaps TRBD1 or TRBD2 (6 bases each). The CDR3 is 13 residues long. Germline V gene lookup returns CDR1 SNHLY and CDR2 FYNNEI. Trimming removed 6 bases at V and 4 bases at J, with 13 bases between. DNA of the CDR3: TGTGCCAGCAGGTTCCGGGGGCTATACGAGCAGTACTTC. The encoded protein is CASRFRGLYEQYF.

This clone was detected only a few times. The CDR3 DNA reads TGTGCCAGCAGCCCGACTAGCGGGATCTACGAGCAGTACTTC. It encodes CASSPTSGIYEQYF. V and J are TRBV7-9 and TRBJ2-7; 11 nucleotides match TRBD2. J was trimmed by 3 bases and V by 5 bases; bases with no gene match: 3. The CDR3 is 14 amino acids. Germline CDR1 and CDR2: SEHNR and FQNEAQ (reference sequence).

The chain combines TRBV6-4 with TRBJ1-5; no definite D call. Trimming cost V 2 bases and J 7 bases, with 9 bases left between them. Looked up from germline, CDR1 is MRHNA and CDR2 is SNTAGT. The CDR3 is 13 amino acids. The CDR3 protein is CASSDEPGQPQHF. As DNA, the CDR3 is TGTGCCAGCAGTGACGAACCCGGACAGCCCCAGCATTTT.

A few counts support this clone. The rearrangement links TRBV28 to TRBJ1-2, with TRBD1 as a possible D gene (6 bases). This CDR3 is 16 amino acids long. Trimming pared 3 bases from V and 0 bases from J, leaving 14 bases between. Germline CDR1 and CDR2: MDHEN and SYDVKM. CDR3 nucleotide sequence: TGTGCCAGCAGTTTCCCACGGACAGACACTAACTATGGCTACACCTTC. Protein product: CASSFPRTDTNYGYTF.

The chain carries TRBV7-2 and TRBJ2-7, with D unclear. Germline assignment: CDR1 SGHTA and CDR2 FQGNSA. The CDR3 has 13 amino acids. The ends were cut back, 1 base at V and 3 bases at J, with 7 bases in the middle. The CDR3 reads CASSLGTVYEQYF. The CDR3 nucleotides are TGTGCCAGCAGCTTAGGGACCGTCTACGAGCAGTACTTC.

This clone occurred a few times. V is TRBV5-4 and J is TRBJ2-1, with D possibly TRBD2 on 6 matching bases. Germline V gene sequence: CDR1 SGHNT, CDR2 YYREEE (reference sequence). V dropped 0 bases and J dropped 9 bases, with 7 bases sitting between them. The length of the CDR3 is 12 residues. The CDR3: CASSLAGGEQFF. As DNA, the CDR3 is TGTGCCAGCAGCTTGGCCGGGGGTGAGCAGTTCTTC.

The rearrangement uses TRBV10-1 and TRBJ2-7; 7 bases map to TRBD2. CDR3 length: 14 residues. V trimming: 2 bases; J trimming: 0 bases; junction bases outside the gene matches: 1. CDR1 WNHNN and CDR2 SYGVQD come from the germline V gene (reference sequence). CDR3 region: CASSEAGDSYEQYF. CDR3 DNA sequence: TGCGCCAGCAGTGAGGCGGGAGACTCCTACGAGCAGTACTTC.

The gene calls are TRBV27 and TRBJ2-7; 12 positions agree with TRBD2. In germline, CDR1 is MNHEY, CDR2 SMNVEV (reference sequence). The CDR3 runs 16 residues. V lost 5 bases, J lost 0 bases, and 5 bases stayed unmatched. The CDR3 nucleotides are TGTGCCAGCAGTCCGTCGGGACTAGCGGGCTCCTACGAGCAGTACTTC. Translated, it gives CASSPSGLAGSYEQYF.

The chain joins TRBV19 to TRBJ2-3; possible D gene TRBD1, 5 bases. V lost 0 bases and J lost 2, with 12 bases in between. Per the germline V gene, CDR1 is LNHDA and CDR2 is SQIVND (reference sequence). The CDR3 consists of 16 residues. DNA of the CDR3: TGTGCCAGTAGTATAGATCCGCAGGGCCCCACAGATACGCAGTATTTT. Protein: CASSIDPQGPTDTQYF.

The V and J genes are TRBV5-4 and TRBJ1-1; D perhaps matches TRBD1 (5 bases). The CDR3 runs to 13 residues. Germline assignment: CDR1 SGHNT and CDR2 YYREEE (reference sequence). Trimming left V 0 bases short and J 4 bases short, with 7 bases between. This CDR3 is CASSLAGSTEAFF. In nucleotides, the CDR3 is TGTGCCAGCAGCTTGGCAGGGAGCACTGAAGCTTTCTTT.

V gene TRBV5-8 combines with J gene TRBJ2-2; D is ambiguous. This CDR3 has 13 amino acids. The V end was cut by 3 bases, the J end by 3 bases, with 6 bases between. CDR1 is SGHTS, CDR2 YDEGEE, per germline. CDR3 amino acids: CASSSLDTGELFF. The CDR3 DNA is TGTGCCAGCAGCTCGTTGGACACCGGGGAGCTGTTTTTT.

The CDR3 protein is CASSSWTKKGITGELFF. CDR3 DNA sequence: TGTGCCAGCAGTTCCTGGACAAAAAAGGGGATCACCGGGGAGCTGTTTTTT. V usage is TRBV28 and J usage is TRBJ2-2; a weak D match, TRBD1 (5 bases). Germline CDR1 is MDHEN and CDR2 is SYDVKM. The CDR3 contains 17 residues. V shed 4 bases and J shed 4 bases, with 19 bases lying between them.

The rearrangement links TRBV27 to TRBJ2-3; no definite D call. Trimming removed 2 bases from V and 0 bases from J, with 6 bases in between. Germline V gene data show CDR1 as MNHEY and CDR2 as SMNVEV (reference sequence). The CDR3 sequence is 14 residues long. CDR3 sequence reads: CASSLASSTDTQYF. CDR3 sequence (DNA): TGTGCCAGCAGTTTAGCTTCAAGCACAGATACGCAGTATTTT.